Listed here are 4 T cell receptor beta chains from one sample, sequenced in a study of OX40 agonist ivuxolimab in advanced cancers. TCRdb's table, derived via immunoSEQ multiplex PCR, lists solely in-frame clones and lacks some. The sample lists 55,000 to 80,000 clones; about 80% were seen once. The input for sequencing was CD4+ or CD8+ T cells sorted from blood, taken in a trial of the OX40 agonist ivuxolimab. These receptors all come from an adult with an advanced solid tumor such as melanoma, head and neck, liver or kidney cancer.

In its sample, this clone was seen a few times. The rearrangement joins TRBV28 to TRBJ1-2; TRBD1 matches 7 bases. Germline V lookup: CDR1 MDHEN, CDR2 SYDVKM. Trimming took 6 bases from V and 7 from J; bases not matched to a gene: 8. CDR3 size: 13 residues. The DNA of the CDR3 is TGTGCCAGCAGGGGACAGCCCGGGGGTGGCTACACCTTC. Translating it yields CASRGQPGGGYTF.

The chain joins TRBV9 to TRBJ1-1; 7 nucleotides line up with TRBD1. The CDR3 loop spans 16 amino acids. Trimming removed 2 bases from V and 4 bases from J; junction bases left unmatched: 11. The germline CDR1 and CDR2 sequences are SGDLS and YYNGEE. In DNA form, the CDR3 reads TGTGCCAGCAGCGTGGGATTGGCAGGGGGAAGCACTGAAGCTTTCTTT. Translation gives CASSVGLAGGSTEAFF.

The chain joins TRBV27 to TRBJ2-7, with TRBD2 matching over 11 bases. The junction had 9 bases not matched to a gene; V was cut back by 1 base and J by 4 bases. This CDR3 region has 17 residues. Germline V gives CDR1 MNHEY, CDR2 SMNVEV (reference sequence). As DNA, the CDR3 is TGTGCCAGCAGTTTATACGGGCTAGCGGGAGGTAGTTACGAGCAGTACTTC. This translates into CASSLYGLAGGSYEQYF.

J is TRBJ1-4 and V is TRBV19; 9 bases fit TRBD1. V dropped 1 base and J dropped 8; count of bases not matched to a gene: 8. CDR1 LNHDA and CDR2 SQIVND come from the germline V gene (reference sequence). The CDR3 totals 16 residues. This CDR3 reads CASSIGGGQGREKLFF. CDR3 DNA: TGTGCCAGTAGTATAGGCGGGGGACAGGGCCGCGAAAAACTGTTTTTT. Full variable domain (remainder filled in from reference TRBV19 and TRBJ1-4): DGGITQSPKYLFRKEGQNVTLSCEQNLNHDAMYWYRQDPGQGLRLIYYSQIVNDFQKGDIAEGYSVSREKKESFPLTVTSAQKNPTAFYLCASSIGGGQGREKLFFGSGTQLSVL.